This T cell receptor (beta chain) was captured in a study of OX40 agonist ivuxolimab in advanced cancers. After removal of 5 bases from V and 3 bases from J, the junction contained 9 bases not matched to a gene. Germline V gene data show CDR1 as PRHDT and CDR2 as FYEKMQ (reference sequence). This CDR3 spans 15 amino acids. The assay was immunoSEQ multiplex PCR, and TCRdb's table has in-frame clones only and misses some. The sample shows roughly 61,000 clones, 87% of them seen only once. The chain employs TRBV13 and TRBJ2-7; 8 bases line up with TRBD1. This specimen was CD4+ or CD8+ T cells sorted from blood, taken in a trial of the OX40 agonist ivuxolimab. The origin of this receptor is an adult with an advanced solid tumor such as melanoma, head and neck, liver or kidney cancer. The CDR3 nucleotides read TGTGCCAGCAGCACGGGGAAGGACAGGGTCTACGAGCAGTACTTC. Encoded protein: CASSTGKDRVYEQYF.